This T cell receptor (beta chain) stems from a study of cytomegalovirus exposure and HLA in healthy donors (TCRdb year 2017). With respect to the entire study: According to an earlier analysis of several hundred of the donors, 150 million to 200 million T cells yielded roughly 100 million unique TCR beta sequences and more than 250 Gb of sequence data. High-throughput TCR immunosequencing, statistical association of individual TCRs with disease status, and machine learning were combined to predict cytomegalovirus infection status. HLA typing included class I and class II loci at four-digit resolution. The study profiled the T cell repertoires of under 850 subjects by immunosequencing and related them to cytomegalovirus serostatus. Typing coverage differed by locus: A, B, C, DRB1 and DQB1 were typed in roughly 629-630 donors, DQA1 in 500 to 550, DPA1 in approximately 600, and DPB1 in roughly 470. An earlier analysis of around 540 of the donors applied high-throughput TCR beta sequencing to assess whether each TCR beta V gene segment acted as functional or pseudogenic. On average, about 200,000 unique TCR beta nucleotide sequences were sequenced per donor among some 420 genotyped donors of the cohort, with approximately 18% of those sequences being non-productive. To study patterns of TCR occurrence, a later analysis re-analyzed previously published TCR beta repertoires from under 750 donors and added high-resolution HLA genotyping. A later genetic analysis took genome-wide SNP genotypes for about 55% of the 666 donors and used that subset as a discovery cohort. All discovery cohort repertoires had been generated using a single sequencing platform. Rather than drawing on any new phenotypic data, the later analysis identified candidate immune exposures from TCR beta sequences and the way those sequences occurred across donors. Donor age, sex, ethnicity and CMV serostatus were compiled together with the repertoire data. Along with the approximately 700-subject first cohort, a separate validation cohort of roughly 110 different subjects was used. Approximately 310 gigabases of sequencing data and tens of millions of unique TCR sequences were included in an early release covering about 600 HLA-typed donors. Among the roughly 380 genotyped donors, around 79% belonged to the genetic ancestry cluster associated with self-reported Caucasian donors. The study was designed to test whether signatures of past pathogen exposure could be identified by cataloging public T cell receptors. About five DR-DQ haplotypes were treated as single units for association and clustering because of strong linkage in the cohort.

Trimming costs V 3 bases and J 1 base, and their ends lie 11 bases apart. As encoded in the germline V gene (reference sequence), CDR1 is SGHNT while CDR2 is YYREEE. The CDR3 contains 14 residues, cysteine and phenylalanine counted. Only the CDR3 DNA stays, 42 bases, in frame from base 1. About this clone: This receptor's antigen is unknown. Per-nucleotide qualities are absent, and no much larger clonotype sits a single base away.

The library was generated by the immunoSEQ multiplex PCR assay. For the multiplex PCR, a mixture combining 60 forward primers for TCR Vbeta segments and 13 reverse primers for TCR Jbeta segments was used. The CDR3 region of rearranged TCR beta genes was amplified from genomic DNA with a multiplex PCR assay. The Illumina HiSeq System was used to sequence the amplified TCR beta libraries as 87-base-pair reads. In the source study's methods: A later analysis tallied tens of millions of unique TCR beta chains across the approximately 670 repertoires, and around 10 million of those chains were shared by two or more donors. A nearest-neighbor algorithm error-corrected the raw reads and collapsed the reads into unique sequences, merging closely related sequences to remove PCR and sequencing errors. To assign V, D and J gene segments, CDR3 sequences were aligned to IMGT reference sequences. For a sequence to be retained, a match of at least six nucleotides to both a V gene segment and a J gene segment was required. A rearrangement was called productive if the CDR3 had no stop codons and remained in frame with V and J, and every other rearrangement was called non-productive. Following IMGT convention, CDR3 was defined as the stretch from the second conserved V-encoded cysteine to the conserved J-encoded phenylalanine. In an earlier analysis of 500 to 650 of the donors, sequences lacking an unambiguous match to a single V gene segment were excluded. In an earlier analysis of approximately 550 of the donors, V segments were called functional above 56.7% productive rearrangements and were called segregating when the between-donor standard deviation exceeded 5%. A statistical classification framework was developed to diagnose cytomegalovirus status using the catalog of TCR beta chain sequences. V and J gene assignment, in a later analysis, came from comparing TCR nucleotide sequences with IMGT/GENE-DB human TR gene sequences. In a later analysis, CDR3 sequences and most-parsimonious VDJ recombination scenarios were assigned using the TCRdist pipeline. In a later analysis, each TCR beta chain was defined by its CDR3 amino acid sequence together with its V-gene family, and reads without a unique V-gene family were excluded. As a way to deal with suspected cross-contamination and a sequencing artifact, a later analysis dropped approximately 590 nucleotide sequences that were highly shared and had low generation probability. In a later analysis, a clonal expansion index was calculated for each public chain from normalized within-repertoire ranks of inferred template counts. In a later analysis, generation probabilities were computed with a VDJ recombination model fitted to out-of-frame rearrangements, and the resulting probabilities were checked against IGoR. Hypergeometric tests were used in a later analysis to score TCR-TCR, TCR-HLA and TCR-CMV co-occurrence, with a repertoire-size bias correction applied to the TCR pairs. A later analysis estimated false discovery rates by permuting HLA or CMV assignments 20 times. In a later analysis, co-occurring TCRs were grouped with DBSCAN, and TCRdist sequence similarity was added when clustering was performed within HLA-allele-positive subsets. For co-occurrence clustering, repertoires with fewer than 30,000 or more than 120,000 public chains were excluded, along with roughly 5 repertoires with anomalous nucleotide sharing. TCRdb limited this immuneACCESS table to in-frame rearrangements with V and J called. A share of clones is missing; checked studies link under half to unresolved V genes, and the rest is unexplained. V, J and clone size derive from that table, while D and trimming were established from the DNA sequence. This sample comprises about 180,000 clones, 77% of them detected only once. The ten largest clones add up to roughly 3.7% of the sample.

The cohort comprised approximately 700 healthy bone marrow donors. At the time of sampling, every cohort member was nominally healthy, though immune exposures that went unrecorded were likely present. The donor was CMV seropositive and belonged to the group of 250 to 300 seropositive cohort members. Every donor gave a peripheral blood sample, and the peripheral blood mononuclear cells from that sample were used for TCR beta sequencing. The Qiagen DNeasy Blood Extraction Kit was used to extract genomic DNA from the blood cell samples. The paper as a whole reports these results and caveats: Linkage disequilibrium might explain the correlated functional status among segregating V segments, but an unknown experimental factor could not be excluded. A later genetic analysis reported fewer N-insertions in productive TCRs among donors in an Asian-associated ancestry cluster than the approximately 700-donor mean. Broadly in line with IMGT annotations, most TCR beta V segments showed up in productive rearrangements about 90% or about 30% of the time in an earlier analysis of 587 of the donors. In a later analysis, around 15,000 TCR beta sequences were associated with specific HLA alleles at a false discovery rate of 0.05. When HLA alleles, especially DR and DQ, strongly co-occurred, attributing TCR associations to individual alleles was difficult. Presence/absence analyses assumed roughly uniform sequencing depth across donors, an assumption that may not hold. Three of the identified cytomegalovirus-associated TCR beta chains were confirmed in vitro to be specific for cytomegalovirus antigens. In a later analysis, HLA-associated TCR beta chains showed more clonal expansion and lower generation probabilities than non-associated chains that were equally common. A group of highly shared sequence variants was considered likely to be a technical artifact of the sequencing pipeline. The study gave a list of over 150 TCR beta chains associated with cytomegalovirus. The cohort was sequenced for TCR beta chains only, and without alpha or paired-chain data the features that could be detected were limited. The classifier was reported to diagnose cytomegalovirus status with high specificity and sensitivity in both the original cohort and the validation cohort. Immune exposure information for the cohort was limited to CMV serostatus. An association between a missense DCLRE1C variant and V-gene and J-gene trimming of TCR beta chains was found in a later genetic analysis and replicated in an independent cohort. It was suggested by the authors that the approach could potentially be generalized to other disease states and immunological phenotypes. In a later analysis, TCR association rates were found to vary across HLA loci, with the most associated TCRs seen for DRB1 alleles and the fewest for HLA-C alleles. The 87-base-pair reads could not distinguish some IMGT-functional V segments, including TRBV6-2 and TRBV6-3, so those segments were excluded. Most CMV-associated TCR beta chains appeared to be HLA-restricted in a later analysis, and the HLA associations seemed to be driven largely by CMV exposure. Because some donors lacked HLA typing at each locus, the association tests relied only on the typed subset. Most TCR sequences were observed very rarely across donors, whereas some public TCRs were present in many individuals. A further reported finding was that TCR beta sequences accurately predicted the HLA-A and HLA-B alleles for most subjects in the first cohort. Several of the top co-occurrence clusters appeared to be linked to parvovirus B19, influenza, CMV and Epstein-Barr virus, according to a later analysis. The earlier analysis of about 600 of the donors excluded approximately 15 rarely observed V segments, including chromosome 9 orphons, because counts were too low.

This TCR came from an older woman in good health and CMV-seropositive. The V gene is TRBV5-4 and the J gene is TRBJ2-7; perhaps TRBD1 is the D gene, with 6 bases matching. Sequenced material: PBMCs. In nucleotides, the sequence is TGTGCCAGCAGCTCGACAGGAATTTCCTACGAGCAGTACTTC. Its protein product is CASSSTGISYEQYF.